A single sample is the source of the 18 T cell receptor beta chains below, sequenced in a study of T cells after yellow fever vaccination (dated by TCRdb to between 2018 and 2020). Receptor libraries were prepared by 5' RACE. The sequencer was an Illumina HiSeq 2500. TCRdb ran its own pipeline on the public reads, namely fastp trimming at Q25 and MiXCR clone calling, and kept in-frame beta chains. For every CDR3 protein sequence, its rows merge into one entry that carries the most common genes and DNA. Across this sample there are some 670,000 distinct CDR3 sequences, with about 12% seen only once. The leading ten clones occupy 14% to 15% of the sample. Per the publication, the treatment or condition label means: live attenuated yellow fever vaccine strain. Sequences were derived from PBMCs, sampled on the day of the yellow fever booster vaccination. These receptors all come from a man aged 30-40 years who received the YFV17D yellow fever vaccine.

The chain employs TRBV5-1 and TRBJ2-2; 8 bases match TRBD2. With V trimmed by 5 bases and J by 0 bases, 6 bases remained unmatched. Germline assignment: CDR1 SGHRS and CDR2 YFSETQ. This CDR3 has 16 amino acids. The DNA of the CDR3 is TGCGCCAGCAGACCGGGGGGGACGACGAACACCGGGGAGCTGTTTTTT. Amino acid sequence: CASRPGGTTNTGELFF.

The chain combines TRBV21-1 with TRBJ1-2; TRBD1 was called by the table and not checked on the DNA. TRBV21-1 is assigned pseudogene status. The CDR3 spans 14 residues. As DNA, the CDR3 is TGTGCCAGCAGCGAAGGAACAGGGGGGTATGGCTACACCTTC. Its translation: CASSEGTGGYGYTF.

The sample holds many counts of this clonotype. The CDR3 loop is CASSVIRDRPGDTQYF. The CDR3 DNA follows: TGTGCCAGCAGCGTAATCAGGGACCGGCCGGGGGATACGCAGTATTTT. The V and J genes are TRBV7-2 and TRBJ2-3; D assignment may be TRBD1 or TRBD2 (5 bases each). Trimming took off 5 bases at V and 6 bases at J, with 21 bases between the two ends. This CDR3 has 16 residues. Germline loops: CDR1 SGHTA, CDR2 FQGNSA. Based on the CDR3 plus reference TRBV7-2 and TRBJ2-3, the full variable domain is GAGVSQSPSNKVTEKGKDVELRCDPISGHTALYWYRQSLGQGLEFLIYFQGNSAPDKSGLPSDRFSAERTGGSVSTLTIQRTQQEDSAVYLCASSVIRDRPGDTQYFGPGTRLTVL.

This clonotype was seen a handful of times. Here the CDR3 reads CASSWVAAGANVLTF. The CDR3 bases are TGTGCCAGCAGCTGGGTAGCGGCTGGGGCCAACGTCCTGACTTTC. The gene calls are TRBV7-8 and TRBJ2-6; D is perhaps TRBD2 (6 bases). V lost 4 bases and J 2 bases, leaving 9 bases between the germline ends. The CDR3 spans 15 residues. Germline CDR1 and CDR2: SGHVS and FQNEAQ.

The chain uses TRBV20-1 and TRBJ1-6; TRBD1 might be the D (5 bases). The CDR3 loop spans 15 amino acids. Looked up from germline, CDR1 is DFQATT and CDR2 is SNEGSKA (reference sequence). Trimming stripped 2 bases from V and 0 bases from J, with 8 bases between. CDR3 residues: CSARQGSSYNSPLHF. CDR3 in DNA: TGCAGTGCTAGACAGGGCAGCTCCTATAATTCACCCCTCCACTTT.

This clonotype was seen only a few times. As DNA, the CDR3 is TGCAGTGCTAGTGGCCTTAGCGGACTTACCACAGATACGCAGTATTTT. This encodes CSASGLSGLTTDTQYF. The gene calls are TRBV20-1 and TRBJ2-3, with a tentative D call TRBD2 (6 bases). Trimming cost V 3 bases and J 2 bases, with 18 bases left between them. This CDR3 is 16 amino acids long. Germline V gene data show CDR1 as DFQATT and CDR2 as SNEGSKA (reference sequence).

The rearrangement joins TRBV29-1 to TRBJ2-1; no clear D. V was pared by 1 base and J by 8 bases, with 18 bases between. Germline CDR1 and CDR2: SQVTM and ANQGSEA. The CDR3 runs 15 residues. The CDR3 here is CSVEVSGALADEQFF. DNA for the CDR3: TGCAGCGTTGAAGTATCTGGAGCGTTGGCGGATGAGCAGTTCTTC.

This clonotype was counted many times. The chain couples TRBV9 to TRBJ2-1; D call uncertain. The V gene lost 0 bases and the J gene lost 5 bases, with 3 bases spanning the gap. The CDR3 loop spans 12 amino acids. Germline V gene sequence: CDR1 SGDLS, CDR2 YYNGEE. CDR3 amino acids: CASSVGNNEQFF. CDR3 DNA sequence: TGTGCCAGCAGCGTAGGTAACAATGAGCAGTTCTTC.

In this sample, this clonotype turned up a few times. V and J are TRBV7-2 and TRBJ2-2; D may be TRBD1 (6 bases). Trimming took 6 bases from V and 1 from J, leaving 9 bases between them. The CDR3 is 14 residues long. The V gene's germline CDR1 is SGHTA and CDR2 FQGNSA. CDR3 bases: TGTGCCAGCAGGTCGACAGGGAACACCGGGGAGCTGTTTTTT. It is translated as CASRSTGNTGELFF.

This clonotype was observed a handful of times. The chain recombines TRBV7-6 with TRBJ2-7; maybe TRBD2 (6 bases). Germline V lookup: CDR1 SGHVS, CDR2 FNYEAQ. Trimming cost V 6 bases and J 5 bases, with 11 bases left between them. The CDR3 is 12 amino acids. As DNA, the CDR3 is TGTGCCAGCAGTTATACGGGAGACGAGCAGTACTTC. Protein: CASSYTGDEQYF.

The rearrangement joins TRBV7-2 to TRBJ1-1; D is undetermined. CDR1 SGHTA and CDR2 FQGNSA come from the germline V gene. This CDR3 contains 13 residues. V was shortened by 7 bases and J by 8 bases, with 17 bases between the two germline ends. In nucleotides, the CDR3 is TGTGCCAGCAAAATACCGGGGTCATGGGAAGCTTTCTTT. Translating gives CASKIPGSWEAFF.

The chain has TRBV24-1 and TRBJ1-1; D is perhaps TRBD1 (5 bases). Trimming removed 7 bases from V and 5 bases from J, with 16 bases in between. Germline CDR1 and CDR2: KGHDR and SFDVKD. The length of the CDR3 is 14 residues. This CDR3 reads CATRGDSAGTEAFF. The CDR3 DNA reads TGTGCCACCAGGGGAGACAGCGCAGGTACTGAAGCTTTCTTT.

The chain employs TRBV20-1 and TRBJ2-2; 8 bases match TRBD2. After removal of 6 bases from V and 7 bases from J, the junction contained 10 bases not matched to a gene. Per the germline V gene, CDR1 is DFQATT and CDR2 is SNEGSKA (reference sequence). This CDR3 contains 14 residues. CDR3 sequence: CSATSGPRDGELFF. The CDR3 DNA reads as TGCAGTGCAACTAGCGGCCCCAGGGACGGGGAGCTGTTTTTT.

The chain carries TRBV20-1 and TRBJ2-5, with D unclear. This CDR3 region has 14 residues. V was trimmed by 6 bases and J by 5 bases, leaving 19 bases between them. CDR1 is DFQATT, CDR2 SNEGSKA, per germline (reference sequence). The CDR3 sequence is CSAKVGVGAETQYF. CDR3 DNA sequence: TGCAGTGCCAAAGTTGGGGTGGGTGCGGAGACCCAGTACTTC.

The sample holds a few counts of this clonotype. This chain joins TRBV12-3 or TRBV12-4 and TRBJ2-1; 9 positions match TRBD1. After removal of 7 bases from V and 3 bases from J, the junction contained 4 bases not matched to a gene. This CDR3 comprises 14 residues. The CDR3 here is CASIPGQGYNEQFF. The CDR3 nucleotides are TGTGCCAGCATACCGGGACAGGGCTACAATGAGCAGTTCTTC.

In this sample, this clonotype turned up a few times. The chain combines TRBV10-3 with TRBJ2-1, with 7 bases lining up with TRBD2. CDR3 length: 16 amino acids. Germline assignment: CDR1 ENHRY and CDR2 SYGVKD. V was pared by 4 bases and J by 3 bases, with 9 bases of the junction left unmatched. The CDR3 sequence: CAISASGGLFYNEQFF. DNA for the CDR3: TGTGCCATCAGTGCGTCGGGGGGTCTCTTCTACAATGAGCAGTTCTTC.

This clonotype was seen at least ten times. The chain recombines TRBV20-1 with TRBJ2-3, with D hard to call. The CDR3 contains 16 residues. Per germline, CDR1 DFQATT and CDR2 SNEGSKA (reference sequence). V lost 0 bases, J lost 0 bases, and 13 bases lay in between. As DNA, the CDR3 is TGCAGTGCTAGAGAAGAACCTTATTATAGCACAGATACGCAGTATTTT. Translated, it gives CSAREEPYYSTDTQYF.

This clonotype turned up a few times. The CDR3 protein is CSASGQMDYGYTF. DNA of the CDR3: TGCAGTGCTAGCGGGCAGATGGACTATGGCTACACCTTC. The V call is TRBV20-1, the J call TRBJ1-2, with D unclear. Deletions cut 3 bases from V and 3 bases from J, with 11 bases between. Germline CDR1 and CDR2: DFQATT and SNEGSKA (reference sequence). CDR3 length equals 13 residues.